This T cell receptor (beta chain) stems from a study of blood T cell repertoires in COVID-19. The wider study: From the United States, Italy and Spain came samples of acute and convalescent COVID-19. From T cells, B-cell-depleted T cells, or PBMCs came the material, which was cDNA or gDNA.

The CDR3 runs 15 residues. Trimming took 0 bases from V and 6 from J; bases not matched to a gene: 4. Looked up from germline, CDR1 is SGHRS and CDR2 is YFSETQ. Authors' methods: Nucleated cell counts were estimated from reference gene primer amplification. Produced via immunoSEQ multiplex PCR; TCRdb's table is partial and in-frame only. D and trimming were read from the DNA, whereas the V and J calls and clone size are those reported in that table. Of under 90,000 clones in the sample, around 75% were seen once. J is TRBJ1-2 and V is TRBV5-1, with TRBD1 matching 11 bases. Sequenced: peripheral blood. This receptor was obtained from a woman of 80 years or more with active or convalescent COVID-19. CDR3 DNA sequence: TGCGCCAGCAGCTTGGAGGACAGGGGGCGGGATGGCTACACCTTC. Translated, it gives CASSLEDRGRDGYTF.